These 27 T cell receptor beta chains came from one sample sequenced in a study of cytomegalovirus exposure and HLA in healthy donors. The PCR ran on 60 Vbeta and 13 Jbeta primers. Some clones are missing from TCRdb's copy, which holds only in-frame ones; the method was immunoSEQ multiplex PCR. The top ten hold less than 7% of the sample, which has fewer than 150,000 clones, more than 80% seen once. The sample comprised PBMCs. These TCRs come from a woman in her 30s in good health and CMV-seropositive.

The chain recombines TRBV6-6 with TRBJ1-1; 9 nucleotides align to TRBD1. V was clipped by 11 bases and J by 4 bases; unmatched bases: 8. Germline CDR1 and CDR2: MNHNY and SVGAGI (reference sequence). The CDR3 loop spans 13 amino acids. CDR3 nucleotide sequence: TGTGCCTTACAGGGGGCGTATGGCACTGAAGCTTTCTTT. Encoded protein: CALQGAYGTEAFF.

The V call is TRBV11-2, the J call TRBJ2-1; 8 bases line up with TRBD2. Germline V gene data show CDR1 as SGHAT and CDR2 as FQNNGV. Germline trimming cut 4 bases from V and 1 base from J; bases unmatched to any gene: 6. The CDR3 runs 16 residues. The CDR3 region has the DNA TGTGCCAGCAGCTCCGAACTAGCGGTTTCCTACAATGAGCAGTTCTTC. Amino acids: CASSSELAVSYNEQFF.

This chain connects TRBV28 to TRBJ2-7; weak D call: TRBD1 (6 bases). CDR3 size: 14 residues. Germline CDR1 reads MDHEN; CDR2 reads SYDVKM. Trimming stripped 6 bases from V and 0 bases from J, with 12 bases between. CDR3 residues: CASSPHRASYEQYF. The CDR3 DNA reads as TGTGCCAGCAGCCCGCACAGGGCCTCCTACGAGCAGTACTTC.

This clone appeared a few times. The chain couples TRBV2 to TRBJ2-3, with 13 bases that match TRBD2. Trimming removed 6 bases from V and 4 bases from J; junction bases left unmatched: 13. The length of the CDR3 is 18 residues. CDR1 and CDR2 from the germline V gene are SNHLY and FYNNEI. CDR3 bases: TGTGCCAGCAGACTCGGGACTAGCGGGATTCGGCTTGCAGATACGCAGTATTTT. Its translation is CASRLGTSGIRLADTQYF. The whole variable domain, filled in from reference TRBV2 and TRBJ2-3, reads EPEVTQTPSHQVTQMGQEVILRCVPISNHLYFYWYRQILGQKVEFLVSFYNNEISEKSEIFDDQFSVERPDGSNFTLKIRSTKLEDSAMYFCASRLGTSGIRLADTQYFGPGTRLTVL.

The genes are TRBV5-1 and TRBJ1-1; TRBD1 aligns across 7 bases. The CDR3 runs 15 residues. Unmatched junction bases numbered 12, after V lost 6 bases and J lost 4 bases. CDR1 and CDR2 (germline): SGHRS, YFSETQ. The CDR3 region has the DNA TGCGCCAGCAATAAGTTAGGGGGCGCGAGCACTGAAGCTTTCTTT. Its translation: CASNKLGGASTEAFF. Combining the CDR3 with reference TRBV5-1 and TRBJ1-1 gives the whole variable domain KAGVTQTPRYLIKTRGQQVTLSCSPISGHRSVSWYQQTPGQGLQFLFEYFSETQRNKGNFPGRFSGRQFSNSRSEMNVSTLELGDSALYLCASNKLGGASTEAFFGQGTRLTVV.

The CDR3 DNA reads TGTGCCAGCAGCTTCGGCAGGGGGGATGAAAAACTGTTTTTT. This translates into CASSFGRGDEKLFF. The chain combines TRBV13 with TRBJ1-4; TRBD1 matches at 7 bases. Trimming cost V 3 bases and J 6 bases; bases outside gene matches: 4. Germline V gene data show CDR1 as PRHDT and CDR2 as FYEKMQ (reference sequence). There are 14 residues in the CDR3.

The chain recombines TRBV28 with TRBJ1-6; no clear D gene. Germline values: CDR1 MDHEN, CDR2 SYDVKM. CDR3 size: 13 residues. Trimming pared 10 bases from V and 0 bases from J, leaving 7 bases between. DNA of the CDR3: TGTGCCACACTTAGCTCCTATAATTCACCCCTCCACTTT. Translated: CATLSSYNSPLHF.

The chain has TRBV27 and TRBJ2-7; 7 bases map to TRBD1. This CDR3 is 14 amino acids long. Looked up from germline, CDR1 is MNHEY and CDR2 is SMNVEV (reference sequence). Trimming cost V 8 bases and J 4 bases; bases outside gene matches: 11. The CDR3 region is CASSSGAGGYEQYF. Written as DNA, the CDR3 is TGTGCCAGCTCTTCCGGGGCAGGGGGATACGAGCAGTACTTC.

V usage is TRBV6-5 and J usage is TRBJ2-7; perhaps TRBD1 as D (5 bases). In germline, CDR1 is MNHEY, CDR2 SVGAGI. This CDR3 comprises 14 residues. Deletions cut 0 bases from V and 3 bases from J, with 9 bases between. As DNA, the CDR3 is TGTGCCAGCAGTTACTCGACAGCCGTCTACGAGCAGTACTTC. Protein product: CASSYSTAVYEQYF.

This chain uses TRBV28 with TRBJ2-4; 8 nucleotides align to TRBD2. The V and J ends lost 2 bases and 1 base, in that order; junction bases with no gene match: 16. This CDR3 spans 20 amino acids. Per germline, CDR1 MDHEN and CDR2 SYDVKM. The CDR3 DNA sequence: TGTGCCAGCAGTTTAAGCGGGACTAGTGAGTGGGGGCCTGCCAAAAACATTCAGTACTTC. Amino acids: CASSLSGTSEWGPAKNIQYF. Full variable domain (outside the CDR3, taken from reference TRBV28 and TRBJ2-4): DVKVTQSSRYLVKRTGEKVFLECVQDMDHENMFWYRQDPGLGLRLIYFSYDVKMKEKGDIPEGYSVSREKKERFSLILESASTNQTSMYLCASSLSGTSEWGPAKNIQYFGAGTRLSVL.

The CDR3 spells CASSLGQGGPYEQYF. CDR3 nucleotides: TGTGCCAGCAGCTTGGGACAGGGAGGCCCTTACGAGCAGTACTTC. This chain links TRBV11-2 with TRBJ2-7; 9 bases align to TRBD1. Germline V gives CDR1 SGHAT, CDR2 FQNNGV. The CDR3 loop spans 15 amino acids. The trim removed 3 bases at V and 4 bases at J, leaving 7 bases unmatched.

A remark on this clone: A junction end diverges from the germline sequence, so it may reflect a read error. Other DNA sequences from this sample encode an identical CDR3 as well. The CDR3 DNA reads TGTGCCAGCAGCCAAGATCGGGACAGTGTGAATGAGCAGTTCTTC. Protein: CASSQDRDSVNEQFF. The V gene is TRBV4-1, the J gene TRBJ2-1, with TRBD1 matching 7 bases. This CDR3 contains 15 residues. Germline loops: CDR1 MGHRA, CDR2 YSYEKL.

This chain links TRBV19 with TRBJ2-2, with 8 bases lining up with TRBD1. V lost 4 bases and J lost 6; bases outside the gene matches: 4. Germline lookup yields CDR1 LNHDA and CDR2 SQIVND (reference sequence). The CDR3 runs 14 residues. The CDR3 DNA reads TGTGCCAGTAGTACCCCGGGACAGGCCGGGGAGCTGTTTTTT. Protein: CASSTPGQAGELFF.

This chain connects TRBV7-6 to TRBJ2-5; 10 bases fit TRBD2. V dropped 1 base and J dropped 5; count of bases not matched to a gene: 7. The CDR3 spans 16 residues. CDR1 is SGHVS and CDR2 is FNYEAQ in the germline V gene. The DNA of the CDR3 is TGTGCCAGCAGCTTAGGTGCTAGCGGGAGCTCTGAGACCCAGTACTTC. It is translated as CASSLGASGSSETQYF.

The rearrangement uses TRBV5-1 and TRBJ2-1; possibly TRBD1 for D (5 bases). This CDR3 comprises 15 residues. Germline lookup yields CDR1 SGHRS and CDR2 YFSETQ. Trimming removed 0 bases from V and 9 bases from J, with 16 bases in between. The CDR3 sequence: CASSLVSVQGGEQFF. CDR3 sequence (DNA): TGCGCCAGCAGCTTGGTCTCCGTCCAGGGCGGTGAGCAGTTCTTC. The complete variable domain, with remaining parts taken from reference TRBV5-1 and TRBJ2-1, reads KAGVTQTPRYLIKTRGQQVTLSCSPISGHRSVSWYQQTPGQGLQFLFEYFSETQRNKGNFPGRFSGRQFSNSRSEMNVSTLELGDSALYLCASSLVSVQGGEQFFGPGTRLTVL.

The chain carries TRBV5-1 and TRBJ1-1; TRBD1 might be the D (6 bases). Germline V CDR1 and CDR2: SGHRS, YFSETQ. Trimming removed 0 bases from V and 5 bases from J, with 11 bases in between. CDR3 length: 14 amino acids. The CDR3 sequence is CASSLGQGTTEAFF. The CDR3 DNA sequence: TGCGCCAGCAGCTTGGGGCAGGGGACGACTGAAGCTTTCTTT. The variable domain in full, completed from reference TRBV5-1 and TRBJ1-1, reads KAGVTQTPRYLIKTRGQQVTLSCSPISGHRSVSWYQQTPGQGLQFLFEYFSETQRNKGNFPGRFSGRQFSNSRSEMNVSTLELGDSALYLCASSLGQGTTEAFFGQGTRLTVV.

The chain recombines TRBV5-1 with TRBJ2-7, with TRBD2 matching over 9 bases. J was trimmed by 5 bases and V by 0 bases; bases with no gene match: 9. CDR3 length: 16 amino acids. CDR1 and CDR2 from the germline V gene are SGHRS and YFSETQ. The CDR3 DNA follows: TGCGCCAGCAGCTTGGTCGGTAGCGGGAGTACGGACGAGCAGTACTTC. It translates to CASSLVGSGSTDEQYF. Full variable domain (missing parts from reference TRBV5-1 and TRBJ2-7): KAGVTQTPRYLIKTRGQQVTLSCSPISGHRSVSWYQQTPGQGLQFLFEYFSETQRNKGNFPGRFSGRQFSNSRSEMNVSTLELGDSALYLCASSLVGSGSTDEQYFGPGTRLTVT.

The V call is TRBV19, the J call TRBJ2-1; unclear D gene. The CDR3 is 14 amino acids. CDR1 and CDR2 (germline): LNHDA, SQIVND (reference sequence). V was pared by 1 base and J by 3 bases, with 7 bases between. CDR3 region: CASSIAPGYNEQFF. In DNA, the CDR3 is TGTGCCAGTAGTATAGCACCGGGCTACAATGAGCAGTTCTTC.

V and J are TRBV28 and TRBJ1-6, with D possibly TRBD1 on 5 matching bases. CDR3 size: 16 residues. The V gene's germline CDR1 is MDHEN and CDR2 SYDVKM. V dropped 5 bases and J dropped 14 bases, with 25 bases sitting between them. This CDR3 is CASSPWGGSALWALHF. The CDR3 DNA reads as TGTGCCAGCAGTCCATGGGGGGGGTCCGCATTGTGGGCCCTCCACTTT.

The chain carries TRBV6-4 and TRBJ2-7, with 12 bases matching TRBD1. The germline V gene encodes CDR1 MRHNA and CDR2 SNTAGT. There are 14 residues in the CDR3. The V segment lost 8 bases and the J segment 4 bases; nucleotides outside the gene matches: 6. Written as DNA, the CDR3 is TGTGCCAGCCGGAGGGGACAGGGGGCATACGAGCAGTACTTC. Its protein is CASRRGQGAYEQYF.

The V gene is TRBV5-4, the J gene TRBJ1-6; D not certain. V lost 0 bases and J lost 4, with 5 bases in between. The CDR3 loop spans 14 amino acids. In germline, CDR1 is SGHNT, CDR2 YYREEE (reference sequence). The CDR3 region is CASSLGSYNSPLHF. CDR3 DNA: TGTGCCAGCAGCTTGGGGAGTTATAATTCACCCCTCCACTTT.

V gene TRBV18 combines with J gene TRBJ1-6, with TRBD1 matching over 10 bases. Looked up from germline, CDR1 is KGHSH and CDR2 is LQKENI. The V and J ends lost 6 bases and 7 bases, in that order; junction bases with no gene match: 12. The CDR3 length is 17 residues. As DNA, the CDR3 is TGTGCCAGCTCGCCTATCCTCCCGGGACAGGGGAATTCACCCCTCCACTTT. Its protein product is CASSPILPGQGNSPLHF.

This chain uses TRBV4-1 with TRBJ1-4; D remains unclear. The CDR3 loop spans 16 amino acids. V lost 0 bases to trimming and J lost 0 bases, with 8 bases between them. Looked up from germline, CDR1 is MGHRA and CDR2 is YSYEKL. DNA for the CDR3: TGCGCCAGCAGCCAAGATTTAGCTACAACTAATGAAAAACTGTTTTTT. This encodes CASSQDLATTNEKLFF.

The chain has TRBV5-6 and TRBJ2-5; D might be TRBD1 (5 bases). Germline V gene sequence: CDR1 SGHDT, CDR2 YYEEEE. With 3 bases removed from V and 3 bases from J, the gap between germline ends came to 18 bases. The CDR3 contains 16 residues. The CDR3, as DNA: TGTGCCAGCAGCTCCGGACACCAGGCCCCCAAAGAGACCCAGTACTTC. Protein: CASSSGHQAPKETQYF.

The chain joins TRBV23-1 to TRBJ1-6, with TRBD1 matching 7 bases. Being an ORF, TRBV23-1 has a function that is uncertain. V lost 4 bases and J lost 5; bases outside the gene matches: 5. This CDR3 is built from 15 residues. CDR3 protein: CASSPPGTDNSPLHF. CDR3 nucleotides: TGCGCCAGCAGTCCTCCCGGGACAGATAATTCACCCCTCCACTTT.

The chain employs TRBV5-6 and TRBJ1-2; D is unresolved. V gave up 4 bases and J gave up 2 bases, with 6 bases separating them. The V gene's germline CDR1 is SGHDT and CDR2 YYEEEE. This CDR3 spans 12 amino acids. The CDR3 loop reads CASSTLNYGYTF. CDR3 sequence (DNA): TGTGCCAGCAGCACCCTAAACTATGGCTACACCTTC. The whole variable domain, filled in from reference TRBV5-6 and TRBJ1-2, reads DAGVTQSPTHLIKTRGQQVTLRCSPKSGHDTVSWYQQALGQGPQFIFQYYEEEERQRGNFPDRFSGHQFPNYSSELNVNALLLGDSALYLCASSTLNYGYTFGSGTRLTVV.

The V and J genes are TRBV4-1 and TRBJ2-1, with 9 bases lining up with TRBD2. Germline-derived CDR1 and CDR2 are MGHRA and YSYEKL. After removal of 0 bases from V and 6 bases from J, the junction contained 6 bases not matched to a gene. There are 16 residues in the CDR3. Here the CDR3 reads CASSQDPAGGGNEQFF. The CDR3 nucleotides are TGCGCCAGCAGCCAAGATCCAGCGGGAGGAGGCAATGAGCAGTTCTTC.